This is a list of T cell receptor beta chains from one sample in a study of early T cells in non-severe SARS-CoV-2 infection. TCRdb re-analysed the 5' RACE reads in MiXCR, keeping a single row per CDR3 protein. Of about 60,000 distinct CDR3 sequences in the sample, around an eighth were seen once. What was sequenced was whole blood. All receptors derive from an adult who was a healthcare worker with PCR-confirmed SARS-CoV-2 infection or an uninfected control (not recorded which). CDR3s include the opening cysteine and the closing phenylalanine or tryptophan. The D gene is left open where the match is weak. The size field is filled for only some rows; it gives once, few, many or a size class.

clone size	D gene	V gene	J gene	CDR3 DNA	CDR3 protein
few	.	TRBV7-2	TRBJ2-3	TGTGCCAGCAGCTTCCGGGGTACGCAGTATTTT	CASSFRGTQYF
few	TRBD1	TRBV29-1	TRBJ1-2	TGCAGCGTGTGGGACAGGGAACCCTATGGCTACACCTTC	CSVWDREPYGYTF
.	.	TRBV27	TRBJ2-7	TGTGCCAGCAGTGAAGGGAAAGACTACGAGCAGTACTTC	CASSEGKDYEQYF
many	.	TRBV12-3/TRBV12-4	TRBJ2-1	TGTGCCAGCAGCCAGTCGGTTGGCTCCTACAATGAGCAGTTCTTC	CASSQSVGSYNEQFF
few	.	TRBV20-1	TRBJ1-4	TGCAGTGCTAGACAATCGGCGGGGCTCAATGAAAAACTGTTTTTT	CSARQSAGLNEKLFF
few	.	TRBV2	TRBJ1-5	TGTGCCAGCAGTGAAATCGTCCCCGAGAGGCAGCCCCAGCATTTT	CASSEIVPERQPQHF
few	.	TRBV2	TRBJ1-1	TGTGCCAGCAGTGGTCTCTTAATGAACACTGAAGCTTTCTTT	CASSGLLMNTEAFF
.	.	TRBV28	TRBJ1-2	TGTGCCAGCAGCCCTCCGAGGGCAAAAGGCTACACCTTC	CASSPPRAKGYTF
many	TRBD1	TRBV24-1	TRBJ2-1	TGTGCCACCAGTGATCCCGGACAGGTTAATGAGCAGTTCTTC	CATSDPGQVNEQFF
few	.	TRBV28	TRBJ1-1	TGTGCCAGCAGTCCCTTCGACAAGAACACTGAAGCTTTCTTT	CASSPFDKNTEAFF
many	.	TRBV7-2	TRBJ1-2	TGTGCCAGCAGCTTAGCGCGGGGTATCAAGGAAGGCTACACCTTC	CASSLARGIKEGYTF
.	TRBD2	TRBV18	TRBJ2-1	TGTGCCAGCTCACCTCTAGCGGGAGTTTACAATGAGCAGTTCTTC	CASSPLAGVYNEQFF
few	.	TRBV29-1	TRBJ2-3	TGCAGCGTTGACGACCGGGGCACAGATACGCAGTATTTT	CSVDDRGTDTQYF
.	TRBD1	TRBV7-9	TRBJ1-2	TGTGCCAGCAGCTTAGAGGGGGCGCAGCGCTACACCTTC	CASSLEGAQRYTF
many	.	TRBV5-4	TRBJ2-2	TGTGCCAGCAGCTTGGCCGAGGGGAGCACCGGGGAGCTGTTTTTT	CASSLAEGSTGELFF
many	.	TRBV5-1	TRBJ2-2	TGCGCCAGCAGCTTGTTGGCAGGGAACACCGGGGAGCTGTTTTTT	CASSLLAGNTGELFF
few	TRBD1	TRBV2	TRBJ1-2	TGTGCCAGCAGTGAAAGGTTCGGGACAGCTAACTATGGCTACACCTTC	CASSERFGTANYGYTF
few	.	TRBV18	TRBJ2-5	TGTGCCAGCTCACCGGGACGAGGAGAGACCCAGTACTTC	CASSPGRGETQYF
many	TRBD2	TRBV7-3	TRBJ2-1	TGTGCCAGCAGCGAGCCGGGACTAGCGGGGAATGAGCAGTTCTTC	CASSEPGLAGNEQFF
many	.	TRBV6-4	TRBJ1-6	TGTGCCAGCAGTGACTCAAGGGCTTCTTCACCCCTCCACTTT	CASSDSRASSPLHF
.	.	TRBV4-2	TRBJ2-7	TGTGCCAGCAGCCATCCCCAGGGGCAGCAGTACTTC	CASSHPQGQQYF
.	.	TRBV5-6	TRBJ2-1	TGTGCCAGCAGCGGCCGAGGACTGACCCCCTACAATGAGCAGTTCTTC	CASSGRGLTPYNEQFF
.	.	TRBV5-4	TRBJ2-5	TGTGCCAGCAGCTTGGGGCTAGCCCAAGAGACCCAGTACTTC	CASSLGLAQETQYF
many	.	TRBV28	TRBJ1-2	TGTGCCAGCAGTTCGCAGATGAACTATGGCTACACCTTC	CASSSQMNYGYTF
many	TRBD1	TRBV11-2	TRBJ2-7	TGTGCCAGCAGCTTAGAACCAGGGGGCTACGAGCAGTACTTC	CASSLEPGGYEQYF
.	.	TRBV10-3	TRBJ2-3	TGTGCCATCAGTGACCCCCGGGACTCCCAAGGAGATACGCAGTATTTT	CAISDPRDSQGDTQYF
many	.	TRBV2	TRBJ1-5	TGTGCCAGCAGGGGACTGAACTTAGATCAGCCCCAGCATTTT	CASRGLNLDQPQHF
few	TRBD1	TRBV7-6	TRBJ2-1	TGTGCCAGCAGCTTAGCTGGGGCAGGGGGTAAGGAGGAGCAGTTCTTC	CASSLAGAGGKEEQFF
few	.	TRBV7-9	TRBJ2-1	TGTGCCAGCAGCTCCCGGGACCGCTGGAGGAATGAGCAGTTCTTC	CASSSRDRWRNEQFF
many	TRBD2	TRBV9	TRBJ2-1	TGTGCCAGCGGCCATCCGCGGGGGAGGAGCGGGAGCTACAATGAGCAGTTCTTC	CASGHPRGRSGSYNEQFF
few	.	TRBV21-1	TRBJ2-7	TGTGCCAGCAGCAAAAGTGGAACCCCTCGGGGACAGTCGGAAGTTTACGAGCAGTACTTC	CASSKSGTPRGQSEVYEQYF
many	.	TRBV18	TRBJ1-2	TGTGCCAGCTCACCACCGGGAATTACTCGGGGCTACACCTTC	CASSPPGITRGYTF
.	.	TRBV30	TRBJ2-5	TGTGCCTGGAGTGTTCGAGCAGGAGGCCAAGAGACCCAGTACTTC	CAWSVRAGGQETQYF
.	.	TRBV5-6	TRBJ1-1	TGTGCCAGCAGCTTGGCCAGGTGGACCCTGAACACTGAAGCTTTCTTT	CASSLARWTLNTEAFF
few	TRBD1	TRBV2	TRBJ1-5	TGTGCCAGCACCCAGTCGGGACAGGCTCAGCCCCAGCATTTT	CASTQSGQAQPQHF
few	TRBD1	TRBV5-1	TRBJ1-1	TGCGCCAGCAGCTTGGCCCAGGGGGGCGGCACTGAAGCTTTCTTT	CASSLAQGGGTEAFF
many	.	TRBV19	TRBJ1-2	TGTGCCAGTACCCAAACACAGGGAACCAACTATGGCTACACCTTC	CASTQTQGTNYGYTF
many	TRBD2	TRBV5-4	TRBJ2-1	TGTGCCAGCAGCAAAGGGACTAGCGGGAGCAATGAGCAGTTCTTC	CASSKGTSGSNEQFF
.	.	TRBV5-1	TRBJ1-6	TGCGCCAGCAGCTTGGGAGCCGAGAATTCACCCCTCCACTTT	CASSLGAENSPLHF
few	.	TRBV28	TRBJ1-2	TGTGCCACTGATAACAGCCGCCGCTATGGCTACACCTTC	CATDNSRRYGYTF
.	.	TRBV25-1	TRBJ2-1	TGTGCCAGCAGCGAATATGGGTCAATGATGGTCTTC	CASSEYGSMMVF
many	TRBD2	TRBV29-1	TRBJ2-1	TGCAGCGTTGATCGCCCGCCGGGAGGGGATGAGCAGTTCTTC	CSVDRPPGGDEQFF
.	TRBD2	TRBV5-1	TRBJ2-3	TGCGCCAGCAGCTTGGAGGAGTCGGGGACTAAGTATTTT	CASSLEESGTKYF
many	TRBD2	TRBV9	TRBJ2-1	TGTGCCAGCAGCGGACTAGCGGATTACAATGAGCAGTTCTTC	CASSGLADYNEQFF
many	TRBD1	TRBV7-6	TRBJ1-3	TGTGCCAGCAGCTTAGGCCAGGGGGTTTCTGGAAACACCATATATTTT	CASSLGQGVSGNTIYF
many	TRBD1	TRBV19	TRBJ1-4	TGTGCCAGTAGCGGGACAGGGGGCGGCGAAAAACTGTTTTTT	CASSGTGGGEKLFF
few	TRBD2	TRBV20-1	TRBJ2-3	TGCAGTGCTAATCCGCGGGAGCGCACAGATACGCAGTATTTT	CSANPRERTDTQYF
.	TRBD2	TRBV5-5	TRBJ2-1	TGTGCCAGCAGCTTCAGAGCGGGAGGCCGAGACTCCTACAATGAGCAGTTCTTC	CASSFRAGGRDSYNEQFF
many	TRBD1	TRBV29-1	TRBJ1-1	TGCAGCGCTGGACAGGGGGCAGGGAGCACTGAAGCTTTCTTT	CSAGQGAGSTEAFF
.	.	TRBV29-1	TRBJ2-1	TGCAGCGTTGGAACTAGATTTTCGTATGAGCAGTTCTTC	CSVGTRFSYEQFF